Following are 24 T cell receptor beta chains from one sample sequenced in a study of blood T cell repertoires in COVID-19. Some clones are missing from TCRdb's copy, which holds only in-frame ones; the method was immunoSEQ multiplex PCR. This table holds about 170,000 clones, less than 85% found once. The sequencing sample was made of peripheral blood. The receptors derive from a human donor with acute or convalescent COVID-19. The donor label of this sample is uncertain.

The chain couples TRBV30 to TRBJ2-3, with TRBD1 matching over 10 bases. Germline V gene sequence: CDR1 GTSNPN, CDR2 SVGIG (reference sequence). V trimming: 2 bases; J trimming: 4 bases; junction bases outside the gene matches: 12. This CDR3 comprises 17 residues. The CDR3 reads CAWSLLTGTGDPDTQYF. For the CDR3, the DNA is TGTGCCTGGAGTCTACTTACCGGGACAGGGGACCCAGATACGCAGTATTTT.

This chain uses TRBV7-2 with TRBJ2-1; D is unclear. Trimming stripped 5 bases from V and 0 bases from J, with 8 bases between. This CDR3 comprises 14 residues. Germline V gene sequence: CDR1 SGHTA, CDR2 FQGNSA. The CDR3 DNA is TGTGCCAGCAGCGAGTCTAGCTCCTACAATGAGCAGTTCTTC. Amino acid sequence: CASSESSSYNEQFF.

The rearrangement links TRBV9 to TRBJ2-3; D is perhaps TRBD2 (7 bases). CDR1 is SGDLS, CDR2 YYNGEE, per germline. The CDR3 is 14 residues long. V lost 0 bases to trimming and J lost 4 bases, with 9 bases between them. The CDR3 region is CASSVGGGPDTQYF. In nucleotides, the CDR3 is TGTGCCAGCAGCGTAGGGGGGGGCCCAGATACGCAGTATTTT. Full variable domain (remainder filled in from reference TRBV9 and TRBJ2-3): DSGVTQTPKHLITATGQRVTLRCSPRSGDLSVYWYQQSLDQGLQFLIQYYNGEERAKGNILERFSAQQFPDLHSELNLSSLELGDSALYFCASSVGGGPDTQYFGPGTRLTVL.

The DNA for the CDR3 is TGTGCCAGCAGCGTAGATCGGGGGGCCCAGTACTTC. Translating it yields CASSVDRGAQYF. The J gene is TRBJ2-5, the V gene TRBV9; TRBD2 aligns across 7 bases. CDR1 and CDR2 (germline): SGDLS, YYNGEE. Trimming at V came to 0 bases and at J to 9 bases, leaving 2 bases not matched to a gene. The CDR3 is 12 residues long.

This clone was picked up one time. This chain links TRBV20-1 with TRBJ1-2; the D is unclear. Germline V gives CDR1 DFQATT, CDR2 SNEGSKA (reference sequence). The CDR3 has 11 residues. The V gene lost 3 bases and the J gene lost 8 bases, with 10 bases spanning the gap. The CDR3 loop is CSARSVEGYTF. The CDR3 region has the DNA TGCAGTGCTAGGTCGGTTGAGGGCTACACCTTC.

In this sample, this clone turned up a few times. This rearrangement joins TRBV6-5 to TRBJ1-1; D unresolved. Germline V gives CDR1 MNHEY, CDR2 SVGAGI. This CDR3 comprises 14 residues. V was shortened by 2 bases and J by 8 bases, with 15 bases between the two germline ends. The CDR3 reads CASSYGRASKEAFF. In DNA, the CDR3 is TGTGCCAGCAGTTACGGGAGGGCTTCGAAAGAAGCTTTCTTT.

This sequence joins TRBV19 and TRBJ1-1; possible D gene TRBD1, 6 bases. This CDR3 contains 14 residues. The V and J ends lost 5 bases and 1 base respectively, with 11 bases between them. From germline, CDR1 is LNHDA and CDR2 SQIVND (reference sequence). CDR3 residues: CASSFTGQNTEAFF. CDR3 bases: TGTGCCAGTAGTTTTACAGGGCAGAACACTGAAGCTTTCTTT.

The genes are TRBV2 and TRBJ1-2, with a weak D call TRBD1 (6 bases). V was clipped by 5 bases and J by 8 bases, with 12 bases between them. The CDR3 covers 12 residues. Germline CDR1 reads SNHLY; CDR2 reads FYNNEI. CDR3 in DNA: TGTGCCAGCAGTCCTACAGGGCTCGGCTACACCTTC. This translates into CASSPTGLGYTF.

J is TRBJ2-7 and V is TRBV7-6, with 10 bases aligning to TRBD1. This CDR3 is built from 15 residues. The V and J ends lost 5 bases and 2 bases, in that order; junction bases with no gene match: 6. Germline V gene sequence: CDR1 SGHVS, CDR2 FNYEAQ. DNA for the CDR3: TGTGCCAGCAGCGACCCGGGACAGGGGACCTACGAGCAGTACTTC. It yields the protein CASSDPGQGTYEQYF.

This chain links TRBV30 with TRBJ1-2; 8 bases are a match to TRBD1. The germline CDR1 and CDR2 sequences are GTSNPN and SVGIG (reference sequence). V was clipped by 2 bases and J by 5 bases; unmatched bases: 7. This CDR3 is 14 amino acids long. CDR3 protein: CAWSFPGGLYGYTF. The CDR3 nucleotides are TGTGCCTGGAGTTTCCCAGGGGGCCTTTATGGCTACACCTTC.

A single count supports this clone. The chain uses TRBV6-2 or TRBV6-3 and TRBJ1-1; tentatively, D is TRBD1 (5 bases). V was shortened by 2 bases and J by 4 bases, with 11 bases between the two germline ends. This CDR3 is built from 14 residues. CDR1 and CDR2 (germline): MNHEY, SVGEGT. The CDR3 protein is CASSYRGGLTEAFF. In DNA, the CDR3 is TGTGCCAGCAGTTACCGGGGGGGACTCACTGAAGCTTTCTTT.

V is TRBV30 and J is TRBJ2-5, with TRBD1 matching 11 bases. V lost 3 bases, J lost 4 bases, and 7 bases stayed unmatched. This CDR3 has 15 residues. CDR1 is GTSNPN and CDR2 is SVGIG in the germline V gene (reference sequence). CDR3 sequence reads: CAWSAGQGVVETQYF. The CDR3 DNA reads as TGTGCCTGGAGCGCGGGACAGGGGGTAGTAGAGACCCAGTACTTC.

This sequence joins TRBV30 and TRBJ2-3; the match to TRBD1 covers 9 bases. Germline V gene sequence: CDR1 GTSNPN, CDR2 SVGIG (reference sequence). The CDR3 totals 13 residues. The ends lost 5 bases at V and 1 base at J; junction bases unmatched: 1. CDR3: CAWDRGGTDTQYF. The CDR3 DNA reads as TGTGCCTGGGACAGGGGGGGCACAGATACGCAGTATTTT.

This rearrangement joins TRBV12-5 to TRBJ2-2; 8 nucleotides match TRBD2. V lost 1 base, J lost 0 bases, and 7 bases stayed unmatched. CDR3 length: 18 residues. Germline loops: CDR1 LGHNT, CDR2 FRNRAP. CDR3 in amino acids: CASGLAPGGGTNTGELFF. The CDR3 DNA is TGTGCTAGTGGTTTGGCCCCTGGCGGGGGGACGAACACCGGGGAGCTGTTTTTT.

The CDR3 DNA is TGTGCCAGCAGTTTGGGCAGAGGGCGCACAGATACGCAGTATTTT. Amino acid sequence: CASSLGRGRTDTQYF. V usage is TRBV6-2 or TRBV6-3 and J usage is TRBJ2-3; D is possibly TRBD2 (5 bases). CDR3 length equals 15 residues. CDR1 and CDR2 (germline): MNHEY, SVGEGT. V shed 4 bases and J shed 1 base, with 12 bases lying between them.

The CDR3 bases are TGTGCCAGTGGCTCCTCGGGATCTGGAAACACCATATATTTT. Its translation is CASGSSGSGNTIYF. The chain carries TRBV19 and TRBJ1-3, with D hard to call. Trimming took off 8 bases at V and 1 base at J, with 12 bases between the two ends. Germline assignment: CDR1 LNHDA and CDR2 SQIVND (reference sequence). The CDR3 consists of 14 residues.

The genes are TRBV5-1 and TRBJ2-7; perhaps TRBD1 as D (6 bases). Germline CDR1 SGHRS, CDR2 YFSETQ. V lost 3 bases and J lost 5, with 15 bases in between. This CDR3 spans 14 amino acids. The CDR3 protein is CASSSDRRTHEQYF. For the CDR3, the DNA is TGCGCCAGCAGCTCCGACAGGAGGACTCACGAGCAGTACTTC.

This chain's CDR3 is CAWSVMGGSNEAFF. In DNA form, the CDR3 reads TGTGCCTGGAGTGTGATGGGAGGTAGTAATGAAGCTTTCTTT. This rearrangement joins TRBV30 to TRBJ1-1, with D hard to call. V dropped 0 bases and J dropped 7 bases, with 15 bases sitting between them. CDR3 size: 14 residues. Germline CDR1 and CDR2: GTSNPN and SVGIG (reference sequence).

This chain joins TRBV6-1 and TRBJ2-7, with TRBD1 matching over 7 bases. The CDR3 has 15 amino acids. Losses at the gene ends were 5 bases for V and 3 bases for J; bases not matched to a gene: 10. Germline CDR1 is MNHNS and CDR2 is SASEGT. The CDR3, as DNA: TGTGCCAGCAGTCCTAACAGGGGTGGCTACTACGAGCAGTACTTC. It specifies CASSPNRGGYYEQYF.

J is TRBJ2-1 and V is TRBV16, with TRBD2 matching 10 bases. CDR1 and CDR2 (germline): KGHSY, FQNENV. V was clipped by 2 bases and J by 8 bases; unmatched bases: 3. This CDR3 region has 14 residues. CDR3 DNA sequence: TGTGCCAGCAGCCAAATAGCGGGGGGCGATGAGCAGTTCTTC. This translates into CASSQIAGGDEQFF.

The chain uses TRBV28 and TRBJ2-7, with TRBD1 matching 8 bases. The CDR3 has 15 residues. Germline CDR1 MDHEN, CDR2 SYDVKM. V was pared by 9 bases and J by 4 bases, with 14 bases of the junction left unmatched. The CDR3 region is CASVDRATPAYEQYF. DNA of the CDR3: TGTGCCAGTGTGGACAGGGCTACTCCGGCTTACGAGCAGTACTTC.

This CDR3 reads CASSWIMDRNTEAFF. The CDR3 DNA sequence: TGTGCCAGCAGCTGGATTATGGACAGGAACACTGAAGCTTTCTTT. This chain uses TRBV7-9 with TRBJ1-1, with D tentatively TRBD1 (6 bases). Trimming cost V 4 bases and J 1 base, with 13 bases left between them. This CDR3 contains 15 residues. Germline assignment: CDR1 SEHNR and CDR2 FQNEAQ (reference sequence).

This clone was counted once. The rearrangement joins TRBV20-1 to TRBJ1-3; possible D gene TRBD1, 5 bases. CDR1 and CDR2 (germline): DFQATT, SNEGSKA (reference sequence). This CDR3 spans 11 amino acids. The V and J ends lost 6 bases and 4 bases respectively, with 7 bases between them. The CDR3 nucleotides are TGCAGTGCAAGACAGGGAAACACCATATATTTT. Translated, it gives CSARQGNTIYF.

This clone appeared a single time. The rearrangement joins TRBV5-1 to TRBJ2-3; D perhaps matches TRBD1 (5 bases). The CDR3 contains 15 residues. Trimming took off 0 bases at V and 1 base at J, with 9 bases between the two ends. Germline-derived CDR1 and CDR2 are SGHRS and YFSETQ. As DNA, the CDR3 is TGCGCCAGCAGCTTGGACAGGCCGGGCACAGATACGCAGTATTTT. Translation: CASSLDRPGTDTQYF.